This section outlines one T cell receptor (beta chain) sequence together with its context. Its antigen is as yet unknown. With 1 base clipped from V and 2 bases from J, the junction kept 8 bases outside the gene matches. The CDR3 runs 16 residues. CDR1 and CDR2 (germline): SGDLS, YYNGEE. The source of the sample is a study of cytomegalovirus exposure and HLA in healthy donors. Broader study findings: Reportedly, cytomegalovirus status was diagnosed with high sensitivity and specificity. CMV serostatus was the only immune exposure information that was available. In a later analysis, several top co-occurrence clusters appeared linked to parvovirus B19, influenza, CMV and Epstein-Barr virus.

The PCR contained 60 Vbeta and 13 Jbeta primers. This table comes from immunoSEQ multiplex PCR, and its TCRdb copy is limited to in-frame clones, with some not included. The sample includes 80,000 to 130,000 clones, approximately 73% of them seen just once. The specimen was PBMCs. The chain joins TRBV9 to TRBJ2-5, with TRBD2 matching over 7 bases. The source of this sequence is a woman between 50 and 59 years old in good health and CMV-seropositive. The chain's CDR3 is CASSVWAGERQETQYF. The DNA for the CDR3 is TGTGCCAGCAGCGTATGGGCGGGGGAGAGGCAAGAGACCCAGTACTTC.